A selection of T cell receptor beta chains follows, all from one sample in a study of cytomegalovirus exposure and HLA in healthy donors. Method: immunoSEQ multiplex PCR; TCRdb's copy keeps in-frame clones and lacks some. The sample carries about 130,000 clones, approximately 70% recorded once. Sequences were obtained from PBMCs. Receptor source: a human donor in good health. The CDR3 runs from the conserved cysteine through the conserved F or W. D genes are given only for firm matches. Where a row states a size, it is once, few, many or the class of an expanded clone; other rows omit it.

d_call: NA; v_call: TRBV9; j_call: TRBJ2-7; clone_size: NA; cdr3_nt: TGTGCCAGCAGCGCCTCTAGGGGCTACGAGCAGTACTTC; cdr3_aa: CASSASRGYEQYF
d_call: TRBD2; v_call: TRBV6-5; j_call: TRBJ2-7; clone_size: NA; cdr3_nt: TGTGCCAGCAGGACTAGCCGGAGCTCCTACGAGCAGTACTTC; cdr3_aa: CASRTSRSSYEQYF
d_call: TRBD2; v_call: TRBV5-1; j_call: TRBJ2-5; clone_size: NA; cdr3_nt: TGCGCCAGCAGCTTCGGGACTAGCAGACAAGAGACCCAGTACTTC; cdr3_aa: CASSFGTSRQETQYF
d_call: TRBD1; v_call: TRBV6-6; j_call: TRBJ2-7; clone_size: few; cdr3_nt: TGTGCCACCCGGGACAGGGGTTCCTACGAGCAGTACTTC; cdr3_aa: CATRDRGSYEQYF
d_call: NA; v_call: TRBV18; j_call: TRBJ2-2; clone_size: NA; cdr3_nt: TGTGCCAGCTCTTTGGGACAAGCGAACACCGGGGAGCTGTTTTTT; cdr3_aa: CASSLGQANTGELFF
d_call: NA; v_call: TRBV28; j_call: TRBJ1-2; clone_size: once; cdr3_nt: TGTGCCAGCAGACCTCTCATGGGAGGGTATGGCTACACCTTC; cdr3_aa: CASRPLMGGYGYTF
d_call: NA; v_call: TRBV7-8; j_call: TRBJ1-2; clone_size: NA; cdr3_nt: TGTGCAAGCAGCGGAGACTATGGCTACACCTTC; cdr3_aa: CASSGDYGYTF
d_call: TRBD2; v_call: TRBV28; j_call: TRBJ2-5; clone_size: NA; cdr3_nt: TGTGCCAGCAGTTTAGCAGGGACTAGCCAGTACTTC; cdr3_aa: CASSLAGTSQYF
d_call: NA; v_call: TRBV15; j_call: TRBJ2-7; clone_size: NA; cdr3_nt: TGTGCCACCAGCCCGTACGGACAGACTGGGGGCAACGAGCAGTACTTC; cdr3_aa: CATSPYGQTGGNEQYF
d_call: NA; v_call: TRBV7-8; j_call: TRBJ2-7; clone_size: NA; cdr3_nt: TGTGCCAGCAGCCCCACTGGCGGGACCTCCTACGAGCAGTACTTC; cdr3_aa: CASSPTGGTSYEQYF
d_call: TRBD2; v_call: TRBV7-2; j_call: TRBJ2-3; clone_size: NA; cdr3_nt: TGTGCCAGCAGCTTAGCGTCTAGCGGGAGCCCAGATACGCAGTATTTT; cdr3_aa: CASSLASSGSPDTQYF
d_call: NA; v_call: TRBV28; j_call: TRBJ1-1; clone_size: NA; cdr3_nt: TGTGCCAGCAGCCTATACAGGGAGAACACTGAAGCTTTCTTT; cdr3_aa: CASSLYRENTEAFF
d_call: TRBD2; v_call: TRBV27; j_call: TRBJ2-1; clone_size: NA; cdr3_nt: TGTGCCAGCCGCCCTAGCGGGAGGAGAAATGAGCAGTTCTTC; cdr3_aa: CASRPSGRRNEQFF
d_call: TRBD2; v_call: TRBV2; j_call: TRBJ2-3; clone_size: NA; cdr3_nt: TGTGCCAGCAGTGGGACTAGCGGGAGGGCAACAGATACGCAGTATTTT; cdr3_aa: CASSGTSGRATDTQYF
d_call: TRBD1; v_call: TRBV7-9; j_call: TRBJ1-1; clone_size: NA; cdr3_nt: TGTGCCAGCAGCTCTCGGACAGGGAGCACTGAAGCTTTCTTT; cdr3_aa: CASSSRTGSTEAFF
d_call: TRBD1; v_call: TRBV18; j_call: TRBJ1-1; clone_size: NA; cdr3_nt: TGTGCCAGCTCACCACCAAGGACAGGGGTGAACACTGAAGCTTTCTTT; cdr3_aa: CASSPPRTGVNTEAFF
d_call: TRBD2; v_call: TRBV7-3; j_call: TRBJ2-2; clone_size: few; cdr3_nt: TGTGCCAGCAGCGCACAAGCGGGGGACACCGGGGAGCTGTTTTTT; cdr3_aa: CASSAQAGDTGELFF
d_call: NA; v_call: TRBV9; j_call: TRBJ1-1; clone_size: NA; cdr3_nt: TGTGCCAGCAGCGTAGATACAGGGAAGAACACTGAAGCTTTCTTT; cdr3_aa: CASSVDTGKNTEAFF
d_call: NA; v_call: TRBV7-6; j_call: TRBJ2-7; clone_size: NA; cdr3_nt: TGTGCCAGCAGCCCGGCGGACAATCCCTACGAGCAGTACTTC; cdr3_aa: CASSPADNPYEQYF
d_call: TRBD2; v_call: TRBV7-2; j_call: TRBJ2-7; clone_size: NA; cdr3_nt: TGTGCCAGCAGCTGGGTGGGTGGAGCGGGAGGAGGGGCCTACGAGCAGTACTTC; cdr3_aa: CASSWVGGAGGGAYEQYF
d_call: TRBD2; v_call: TRBV10-1; j_call: TRBJ2-1; clone_size: NA; cdr3_nt: TGCGCCAGCAGTGTCTCTAGCGGCAATGAGCAGTTCTTC; cdr3_aa: CASSVSSGNEQFF
d_call: TRBD1; v_call: TRBV28; j_call: TRBJ1-4; clone_size: few; cdr3_nt: TGTGCCGGCAACCGGGACAGGGGTGAAAAACTGTTTTTT; cdr3_aa: CAGNRDRGEKLFF
d_call: NA; v_call: TRBV29-1; j_call: TRBJ2-3; clone_size: NA; cdr3_nt: TGCAGCGTTGGAGGAAGCAGGGATGGGCACAATACGCAGTATTTT; cdr3_aa: CSVGGSRDGHNTQYF
d_call: TRBD2; v_call: TRBV5-1; j_call: TRBJ2-2; clone_size: NA; cdr3_nt: TGCGCCAGCAGCTTGGCCTCGGGGGGTACAGGAGGGGCCGGGGAGCTGTTTTTT; cdr3_aa: CASSLASGGTGGAGELFF
d_call: NA; v_call: TRBV7-2; j_call: TRBJ2-1; clone_size: NA; cdr3_nt: TGTGCCAGCAGCTTACCCAGGAATGAGCAGTTCTTC; cdr3_aa: CASSLPRNEQFF
d_call: NA; v_call: TRBV7-9; j_call: TRBJ2-5; clone_size: NA; cdr3_nt: TGTGCCGGAAAGGGGGTGGGAGAGACCCAGTACTTC; cdr3_aa: CAGKGVGETQYF
d_call: NA; v_call: TRBV5-1; j_call: TRBJ1-1; clone_size: NA; cdr3_nt: TGCGCCAGCAGCTTGGCAGGGGCCCCTGAAGCTTTCTTT; cdr3_aa: CASSLAGAPEAFF
d_call: TRBD1; v_call: TRBV11-1; j_call: TRBJ2-4; clone_size: NA; cdr3_nt: TGTGCCAGCAGCTTCGAACAGGGGAACATTCAGTACTTC; cdr3_aa: CASSFEQGNIQYF
d_call: NA; v_call: TRBV28; j_call: TRBJ1-1; clone_size: NA; cdr3_nt: TGTGCCAGCAGTTTATGGGGGGCCGGGGAAATGAACACTGAAGCTTTCTTT; cdr3_aa: CASSLWGAGEMNTEAFF
d_call: TRBD2; v_call: TRBV5-4; j_call: TRBJ2-3; clone_size: NA; cdr3_nt: TGTGCCAGCAGCGCACGACTAGCGGGCACAGATACGCAGTATTTT; cdr3_aa: CASSARLAGTDTQYF
d_call: NA; v_call: TRBV27; j_call: TRBJ2-7; clone_size: NA; cdr3_nt: TGTGCCAGCGCTCCCGGGACACCCACCTACGAGCAGTACTTC; cdr3_aa: CASAPGTPTYEQYF
d_call: NA; v_call: TRBV10-3; j_call: TRBJ1-1; clone_size: once; cdr3_nt: TGTGCCATCAGTGAGACCCCCTCGCGGGGGGTCGGCGCTGAAGCTTTCTTT; cdr3_aa: CAISETPSRGVGAEAFF
d_call: NA; v_call: TRBV14; j_call: TRBJ1-1; clone_size: NA; cdr3_nt: TGTGCCAGCAGCCAAGGGCAAGGGTTCGCGGGCACTGAAGCTTTCTTT; cdr3_aa: CASSQGQGFAGTEAFF
d_call: TRBD2; v_call: TRBV7-2; j_call: TRBJ2-1; clone_size: NA; cdr3_nt: TGTGCCAGCCTACGGGAGGGCCGGGGTGAGCAGTTCTTC; cdr3_aa: CASLREGRGEQFF
d_call: NA; v_call: TRBV19; j_call: TRBJ2-1; clone_size: NA; cdr3_nt: TGTGCCAGTAGTATATCGGGTAGCGGTTTCTACAATGAGCAGTTCTTC; cdr3_aa: CASSISGSGFYNEQFF
d_call: NA; v_call: TRBV19; j_call: TRBJ1-5; clone_size: once; cdr3_nt: TGTGCCAGTAGTACCAAGGGGCAGGGTCGGCAGCCCCAGCATTTT; cdr3_aa: CASSTKGQGRQPQHF
d_call: TRBD1; v_call: TRBV7-2; j_call: TRBJ1-1; clone_size: NA; cdr3_nt: TGTGCCAGCAGACTCGACAGGGGGCGATTCGTGGCGGCTTTCTTT; cdr3_aa: CASRLDRGRFVAAFF
d_call: NA; v_call: TRBV18; j_call: TRBJ1-5; clone_size: few; cdr3_nt: TGTGCCAGCTCACCTCCTGACAGGAATCAGCCCCAGCATTTT; cdr3_aa: CASSPPDRNQPQHF
d_call: TRBD1; v_call: TRBV15; j_call: TRBJ1-2; clone_size: NA; cdr3_nt: TGTGCCACCAGCAGAGGAGGACAGGGGGTTAGATATGGCTACACCTTC; cdr3_aa: CATSRGGQGVRYGYTF
d_call: TRBD1; v_call: TRBV4-3; j_call: TRBJ1-1; clone_size: NA; cdr3_nt: TGCGCCAGCAGCCAAACCGGGACAGGGGGTTCCACTGAAGCTTTCTTT; cdr3_aa: CASSQTGTGGSTEAFF
d_call: TRBD1; v_call: TRBV2; j_call: TRBJ2-7; clone_size: few; cdr3_nt: TGTGCCAGCAGTGCCGCAGGGGGCAGTTCCTACGAGCAGTACTTC; cdr3_aa: CASSAAGGSSYEQYF
d_call: TRBD1; v_call: TRBV19; j_call: TRBJ1-2; clone_size: NA; cdr3_nt: TGTGCCAGTAGTCCCGGACAGGGAGACAACTATGGCTACACCTTC; cdr3_aa: CASSPGQGDNYGYTF
d_call: NA; v_call: TRBV19; j_call: TRBJ2-7; clone_size: few; cdr3_nt: TGTGCCAGAGACAGGGAGGCATCCTACGAGCAGTACTTC; cdr3_aa: CARDREASYEQYF
d_call: TRBD2; v_call: TRBV6-4; j_call: TRBJ2-5; clone_size: once; cdr3_nt: TGTGCCAGCAGCCCTACTAGCGACAGAGAGACCCAGTACTTC; cdr3_aa: CASSPTSDRETQYF
d_call: NA; v_call: TRBV5-1; j_call: TRBJ2-3; clone_size: NA; cdr3_nt: TGCGCCAGCACGGACGAACAGGGCACAGATACGCAGTATTTT; cdr3_aa: CASTDEQGTDTQYF
d_call: NA; v_call: TRBV27; j_call: TRBJ2-7; clone_size: few; cdr3_nt: TGTGCCGTCGGAGGGCCGCGCGTCAACCCCTACGAGCAGTACTTC; cdr3_aa: CAVGGPRVNPYEQYF
d_call: TRBD2; v_call: TRBV4-1; j_call: TRBJ2-5; clone_size: NA; cdr3_nt: TGCGCCAGCAGCCGATCAGCGGGAGACCCAGAGACCCAGCACTTC; cdr3_aa: CASSRSAGDPETQHF
d_call: NA; v_call: TRBV28; j_call: TRBJ2-7; clone_size: once; cdr3_nt: TGTGCCAGCAGTCAGGGGTCCTACGAGCAGTACTTC; cdr3_aa: CASSQGSYEQYF
d_call: NA; v_call: TRBV10-3; j_call: TRBJ2-3; clone_size: NA; cdr3_nt: TGTGCCATCAGTTATGAGACCGGAGGTACGCAGTATTTT; cdr3_aa: CAISYETGGTQYF
d_call: NA; v_call: TRBV7-9; j_call: TRBJ2-5; clone_size: NA; cdr3_nt: TGTGCCAGCAGCTTACAAAACACCCAAGAGACCCAGTACTTC; cdr3_aa: CASSLQNTQETQYF
d_call: TRBD2; v_call: TRBV6-5; j_call: TRBJ2-7; clone_size: NA; cdr3_nt: TGTGCCAGCAGTGCGGGACTAGCGGGAACCTACGAGCAGTACTTC; cdr3_aa: CASSAGLAGTYEQYF
d_call: NA; v_call: TRBV29-1; j_call: TRBJ2-5; clone_size: NA; cdr3_nt: TGCAGCGTTGAATCCAGTTTTGAGACCCAGTACTTC; cdr3_aa: CSVESSFETQYF